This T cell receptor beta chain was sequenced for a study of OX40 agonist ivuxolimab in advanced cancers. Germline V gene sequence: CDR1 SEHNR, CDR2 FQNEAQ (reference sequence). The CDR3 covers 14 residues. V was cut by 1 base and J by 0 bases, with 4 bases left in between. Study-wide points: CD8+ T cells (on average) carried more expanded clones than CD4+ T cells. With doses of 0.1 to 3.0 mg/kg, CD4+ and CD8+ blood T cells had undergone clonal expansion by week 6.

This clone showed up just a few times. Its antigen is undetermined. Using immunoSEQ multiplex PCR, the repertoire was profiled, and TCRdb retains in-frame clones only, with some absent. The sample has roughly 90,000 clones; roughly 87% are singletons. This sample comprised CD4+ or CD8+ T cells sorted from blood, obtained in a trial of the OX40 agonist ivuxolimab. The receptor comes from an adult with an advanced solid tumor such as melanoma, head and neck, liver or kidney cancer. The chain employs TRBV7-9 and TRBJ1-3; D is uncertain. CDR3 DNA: TGTGCCAGCAGCTTAGGCTACTCTGGAAACACCATATATTTT. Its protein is CASSLGYSGNTIYF.